Presented here are 29 T cell receptor beta chains from one specimen sequenced in a study of T-cell reconstitution after alpha-beta-depleted transplantation in children. Preparation of the TCRbeta library was carried out with unique molecular identifiers. TCRdb re-called the PCR reads through MiXCR, storing one row per CDR3 protein. The profile shows some 400,000 distinct CDR3 sequences, about a fifth of them singletons. The sequencing here drew on PBMCs from the stem cell graft donor, taken from the stem cell graft. The receptors stem from a human donor who donated a stem cell graft to a child with acute myeloid leukemia.

The chain joins TRBV7-9 to TRBJ2-7; 8 bases are a match to TRBD2. Germline CDR1 reads SEHNR; CDR2 reads FQNEAQ (reference sequence). After removal of 0 bases from V and 3 bases from J, the junction contained 4 bases not matched to a gene. The CDR3 has 15 amino acids. The CDR3 region has the DNA TGTGCCAGCAGCTTAGCCTTAGCGGGATACTACGAGCAGTACTTC. Encoded protein: CASSLALAGYYEQYF.

Ten or more counts support this clonotype. CDR3 residues: CSVYDRTTDTQYF. Written as DNA, the CDR3 is TGCAGCGTTTATGACAGAACCACAGATACGCAGTATTTT. The genes are TRBV29-1 and TRBJ2-3, with D perhaps TRBD1 (5 bases). This CDR3 contains 13 residues. Between the trimmed V and J ends, which lost 5 bases and 2 bases, there was a span of 11 bases. CDR1 and CDR2 (germline): SQVTM, ANQGSEA.

This clonotype was found a few times. This chain connects TRBV12-3 or TRBV12-4 to TRBJ2-1; 8 bases map to TRBD1. With 6 bases clipped from V and 5 bases from J, the junction kept 3 bases outside the gene matches. The CDR3 covers 13 residues. The CDR3 region has the DNA TGTGCCAGCAGCCACAGGGGGGACAATGAGCAGTTCTTC. Protein product: CASSHRGDNEQFF.

The table lists this clonotype with many counts. This chain joins TRBV20-1 and TRBJ1-1; D is perhaps TRBD1 (5 bases). Trimming stripped 5 bases from V and 4 bases from J, with 20 bases between. Germline V gene data show CDR1 as DFQATT and CDR2 as SNEGSKA (reference sequence). The CDR3 has 15 residues. CDR3 sequence reads: CSASKAGVRFTEAFF. The CDR3 DNA sequence: TGCAGTGCTTCAAAAGCGGGGGTTAGGTTCACTGAAGCTTTCTTT.

This clonotype occurred a few times. The chain carries TRBV9 and TRBJ1-2, with D perhaps TRBD1 (5 bases). Germline V gene lookup returns CDR1 SGDLS and CDR2 YYNGEE. Between the trimmed V and J ends, which lost 3 bases and 7 bases, there was a span of 10 bases. CDR3 length: 12 amino acids. The CDR3 coding sequence is TGTGCCAGCAGCGAGCGGGGGAGTGGCTACACCTTC. It encodes CASSERGSGYTF.

J is TRBJ1-2 and V is TRBV7-2, with a tentative D call TRBD1 (6 bases). The CDR3 sequence is 15 residues long. V lost 3 bases and J lost 3, with 14 bases in between. Germline CDR1 and CDR2: SGHTA and FQGNSA. CDR3 in amino acids: CASSLGGRAYYGYTF. CDR3 sequence (DNA): TGTGCCAGCAGCTTGGGGGGCAGGGCCTACTATGGCTACACCTTC.

The chain recombines TRBV12-3 or TRBV12-4 with TRBJ1-1; D is uncertain. V gave up 3 bases and J gave up 6 bases, with 8 bases separating them. The CDR3 totals 12 residues. The CDR3 protein is CASSFRAAEAFF. The CDR3 DNA reads as TGTGCCAGCAGTTTCCGGGCTGCTGAAGCTTTCTTT.

This clonotype was seen a handful of times. The J gene is TRBJ1-1, the V gene TRBV20-1; D is possibly TRBD1 (6 bases). Trimming pared 2 bases from V and 7 bases from J, leaving 14 bases between. The CDR3 length is 13 residues. Germline V CDR1 and CDR2: DFQATT, SNEGSKA (reference sequence). The CDR3, as DNA: TGCAGTGCTAGATTCACAGGGTTTGTTGAAGCTTTCTTT. Its translation: CSARFTGFVEAFF.

This clonotype was counted only a few times. The chain recombines TRBV9 with TRBJ2-1; D perhaps matches TRBD2 (6 bases). This CDR3 is 15 amino acids long. Germline assignment: CDR1 SGDLS and CDR2 YYNGEE. Deletions cut 0 bases from V and 4 bases from J, with 11 bases between. CDR3: CASSVGGTEYNEQFF. CDR3 in DNA: TGTGCCAGCAGCGTAGGCGGGACCGAATACAATGAGCAGTTCTTC.

In this sample, this clonotype turned up many times. The gene calls are TRBV7-9 and TRBJ2-3; TRBD1 matches 8 bases. The germline V gene encodes CDR1 SEHNR and CDR2 FQNEAQ (reference sequence). The CDR3 contains 14 residues. V dropped 5 bases and J dropped 5; count of bases not matched to a gene: 6. CDR3: CASSVRQGRDTQYF. As DNA, the CDR3 is TGTGCCAGCAGCGTACGACAGGGGCGAGATACGCAGTATTTT.

This rearrangement joins TRBV4-3 to TRBJ2-1; D might be TRBD2 (6 bases). The V end was cut by 4 bases, the J end by 5 bases, with 15 bases between. This CDR3 region has 15 residues. Germline values: CDR1 LGHNA, CDR2 YSLEER. CDR3 amino acids: CASSRDTGLNNEQFF. CDR3 coding DNA: TGCGCCAGCAGCCGGGATACGGGACTCAACAATGAGCAGTTCTTC.

This clonotype was counted only a few times. DNA of the CDR3: TGTGCCAGCAGTTGGGAGCCGGGAGGACAGTTCTTC. Its protein product is CASSWEPGGQFF. The V and J genes are TRBV27 and TRBJ2-1, with 7 positions matching TRBD2. The CDR3 is made up of 12 amino acids. Trimming took 4 bases from V and 13 from J; bases not matched to a gene: 7. The germline CDR1 and CDR2 sequences are MNHEY and SMNVEV (reference sequence).

This chain joins TRBV4-1 and TRBJ2-7; 13 bases match TRBD2. The germline gives CDR1 MGHRA, CDR2 YSYEKL. The junction had 7 bases not matched to a gene; V was cut back by 4 bases and J by 4 bases. The CDR3 spans 16 residues. CDR3 DNA sequence: TGCGCCAGCAGCCTTTCCTGGACTAGCGGGAGATACGAGCAGTACTTC. Translation gives CASSLSWTSGRYEQYF.

In this sample, this clonotype turned up many times. The chain is built from TRBV29-1 and TRBJ1-1; D possibly corresponds to TRBD1 (6 bases). The length of the CDR3 is 12 residues. Trimming pared 6 bases from V and 5 bases from J, leaving 13 bases between. Germline values: CDR1 SQVTM, CDR2 ANQGSEA. The CDR3 protein is CSVARGGTEAFF. CDR3 DNA: TGCAGCGTGGCCCGAGGGGGGACTGAAGCTTTCTTT.

The V gene is TRBV28, the J gene TRBJ2-3; 10 bases fit TRBD2. J gave up 0 bases and V 10 bases, and 10 bases lay outside the gene matches. Germline CDR1 MDHEN, CDR2 SYDVKM. This CDR3 is 16 amino acids long. The CDR3 loop reads CAINPPAGGSTDTQYF. CDR3 nucleotides: TGTGCCATCAACCCCCCAGCGGGAGGGAGCACAGATACGCAGTATTTT.

This clonotype was detected a few times. This chain connects TRBV4-1 to TRBJ2-1; the D gene is possibly TRBD2 (6 bases). Between the trimmed V and J ends, which lost 3 bases and 6 bases, there was a span of 21 bases. Germline V gene data show CDR1 as MGHRA and CDR2 as YSYEKL. The CDR3 has 17 amino acids. The CDR3 sequence: CASSHRPDGGSGNEQFF. In nucleotides, the CDR3 is TGCGCCAGCAGCCATCGCCCCGACGGGGGAAGTGGCAATGAGCAGTTCTTC.

This clonotype was seen at least ten times. The chain combines TRBV12-3 or TRBV12-4 with TRBJ2-1; tentatively, D is TRBD1 or TRBD2 (5 bases each). This CDR3 comprises 12 residues. Trimming pared 6 bases from V and 6 bases from J, leaving 9 bases between. The CDR3 DNA reads as TGTGCCAGCAGGGAGAGGGGCAATGAGCAGTTCTTC. Its translation: CASRERGNEQFF.

This clonotype was counted at least ten times. The V and J genes are TRBV12-3 or TRBV12-4 and TRBJ1-2; 8 positions match TRBD1. V trimming: 3 bases; J trimming: 4 bases; junction bases outside the gene matches: 4. The CDR3 runs to 14 residues. The CDR3: CASSLATGAYGYTF. In DNA, the CDR3 is TGTGCCAGCAGTTTGGCGACAGGGGCCTATGGCTACACCTTC.

The chain links TRBV25-1 to TRBJ2-7; 9 bases match TRBD2. There are 16 residues in the CDR3. V was clipped by 3 bases and J by 6 bases; unmatched bases: 12. The V gene's germline CDR1 is MGHDK and CDR2 SYGVNS. The CDR3 DNA sequence: TGTGCCAGCAGTGACCCGGGAGTAGCGGGAGTTTTCGAGCAGTACTTC. Amino acid sequence: CASSDPGVAGVFEQYF.

This clonotype has more than one count but fewer than ten. This chain joins TRBV25-1 and TRBJ2-1, with D unclear. This CDR3 spans 13 amino acids. V shed 2 bases and J shed 4 bases, with 6 bases lying between them. The germline gives CDR1 MGHDK, CDR2 SYGVNS. The CDR3 region has the DNA TGTGCCAGCAGTGAAGGCGCTTACAATGAGCAGTTCTTC. It yields the protein CASSEGAYNEQFF.

The J gene is TRBJ2-7, the V gene TRBV6-2 or TRBV6-3; weak D call: TRBD2 (6 bases). Trimming pared 5 bases from V and 4 bases from J, leaving 15 bases between. Germline V gene lookup returns CDR1 MNHEY and CDR2 SVGEGT. The CDR3 is 14 amino acids. This CDR3 is CASSRRGGSYEQYF. The CDR3 DNA reads as TGTGCCAGCAGTCGGCGTGGGGGGTCGTACGAGCAGTACTTC.

This chain connects TRBV20-1 to TRBJ2-3, with no clear D. V was clipped by 5 bases and J by 5 bases, with 8 bases between them. Germline loops: CDR1 DFQATT, CDR2 SNEGSKA (reference sequence). The length of the CDR3 is 11 residues. The chain's CDR3 is CSAPRQDTQYF. The CDR3 DNA reads TGCAGTGCTCCCCGGCAAGATACGCAGTATTTT.

V usage is TRBV15 and J usage is TRBJ1-1; TRBD1 matches at 8 bases. Germline CDR1 is LNHNV and CDR2 is YYDKDF (reference sequence). This CDR3 comprises 13 residues. V dropped 8 bases and J dropped 4; count of bases not matched to a gene: 6. This chain's CDR3 is CATAITGGTEAFF. CDR3 DNA sequence: TGTGCCACCGCAATAACAGGGGGCACTGAAGCTTTCTTT.

This chain uses TRBV5-1 with TRBJ2-7; 13 nucleotides agree with TRBD2. The ends lost 2 bases at V and 0 bases at J; junction bases unmatched: 8. CDR1 and CDR2 from the germline V gene are SGHRS and YFSETQ. The CDR3 totals 18 residues. CDR3 sequence: CASSLGTSGTYLSYEQYF. Written as DNA, the CDR3 is TGCGCCAGCAGCTTAGGGACTAGCGGGACCTATCTCTCCTACGAGCAGTACTTC.

The rearrangement links TRBV27 to TRBJ2-7, with a weak D call TRBD2 (6 bases). Germline lookup yields CDR1 MNHEY and CDR2 SMNVEV (reference sequence). CDR3 length: 16 amino acids. Trimming removed 4 bases at V and 0 bases at J, with 16 bases between. CDR3 protein: CASSSRLEGSSYEQYF. The CDR3 nucleotides are TGTGCCAGCAGTTCTCGACTAGAAGGGAGCTCCTACGAGCAGTACTTC.

This chain uses TRBV24-1 with TRBJ2-1; 12 bases agree with TRBD2. The CDR3 covers 15 residues. Trimming took 3 bases from V and 4 from J; bases not matched to a gene: 0. The germline CDR1 and CDR2 sequences are KGHDR and SFDVKD. The CDR3 bases are TGTGCCACCAGTGATCTAGCGGGAGGGTACAATGAGCAGTTCTTC. Its translation is CATSDLAGGYNEQFF.

This clonotype has only a few counts. The chain joins TRBV29-1 to TRBJ2-7; 10 nucleotides agree with TRBD2. Looked up from germline, CDR1 is SQVTM and CDR2 is ANQGSEA. The CDR3 runs 13 residues. J was trimmed by 2 bases and V by 4 bases; bases with no gene match: 2. CDR3 residues: CSVVTSGTYEQYF. The CDR3 DNA sequence: TGCAGCGTTGTTACTAGCGGGACCTACGAGCAGTACTTC.

The rearrangement links TRBV29-1 to TRBJ2-7; a weak D match, TRBD2 (5 bases). Germline V CDR1 and CDR2: SQVTM, ANQGSEA. V lost 6 bases and J lost 0, with 15 bases in between. This CDR3 is 14 amino acids long. CDR3 sequence: CSVAGLQSSYEQYF. The CDR3 region has the DNA TGCAGCGTGGCTGGACTCCAGAGCTCCTACGAGCAGTACTTC.

This clonotype has a handful of counts. V usage is TRBV7-9 and J usage is TRBJ2-7, with 7 bases identical to TRBD1. The CDR3 length is 14 residues. Germline trimming cut 5 bases from V and 2 bases from J; bases unmatched to any gene: 6. Germline loops: CDR1 SEHNR, CDR2 FQNEAQ (reference sequence). The CDR3 reads CASSVPGQTYEQYF. The CDR3 nucleotides are TGTGCCAGCAGCGTACCGGGACAGACCTACGAGCAGTACTTC.